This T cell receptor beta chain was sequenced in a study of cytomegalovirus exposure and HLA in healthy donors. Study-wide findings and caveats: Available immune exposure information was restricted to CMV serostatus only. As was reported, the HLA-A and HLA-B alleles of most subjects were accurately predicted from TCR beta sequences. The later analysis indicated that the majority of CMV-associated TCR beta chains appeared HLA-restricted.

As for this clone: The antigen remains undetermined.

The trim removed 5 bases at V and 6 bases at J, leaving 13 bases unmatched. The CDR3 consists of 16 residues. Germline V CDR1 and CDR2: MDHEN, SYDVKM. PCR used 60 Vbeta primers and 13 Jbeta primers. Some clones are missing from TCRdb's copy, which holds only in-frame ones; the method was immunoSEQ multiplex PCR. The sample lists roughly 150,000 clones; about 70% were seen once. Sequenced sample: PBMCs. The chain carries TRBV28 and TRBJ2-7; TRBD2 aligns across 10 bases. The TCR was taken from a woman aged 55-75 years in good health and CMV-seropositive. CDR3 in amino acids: CASSPGLASGSAEQYF. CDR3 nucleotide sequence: TGTGCCAGCAGTCCCGGGTTGGCTAGCGGGAGCGCCGAGCAGTACTTC.